The clone carrying this T cell receptor beta chain occurred a few times. The CDR3 consists of 18 residues. V trimming: 0 bases; J trimming: 3 bases; junction bases outside the gene matches: 12. Looked up from germline, CDR1 is SGHRS and CDR2 is YFSETQ. Unique molecular identifiers featured in how the TCRbeta library was prepared. MiXCR, run by TCRdb on the PCR reads, gives a single entry per CDR3 protein. Among 360,000 or so distinct CDR3 sequences listed, about a fifth were seen once. This entry is derived from a study of T-cell reconstitution after alpha-beta-depleted transplantation in children. The receptor was derived from a human donor who donated a stem cell graft to a child with acute myeloid leukemia. Specimen: PBMCs from the stem cell graft donor, collected from the stem cell graft. The chain has TRBV5-1 and TRBJ2-7; 10 bases line up with TRBD2. The chain's CDR3 is CASSLVASGGLVHYEQYF. DNA of the CDR3: TGCGCCAGCAGCTTGGTGGCTAGCGGGGGATTAGTCCACTACGAGCAGTACTTC.